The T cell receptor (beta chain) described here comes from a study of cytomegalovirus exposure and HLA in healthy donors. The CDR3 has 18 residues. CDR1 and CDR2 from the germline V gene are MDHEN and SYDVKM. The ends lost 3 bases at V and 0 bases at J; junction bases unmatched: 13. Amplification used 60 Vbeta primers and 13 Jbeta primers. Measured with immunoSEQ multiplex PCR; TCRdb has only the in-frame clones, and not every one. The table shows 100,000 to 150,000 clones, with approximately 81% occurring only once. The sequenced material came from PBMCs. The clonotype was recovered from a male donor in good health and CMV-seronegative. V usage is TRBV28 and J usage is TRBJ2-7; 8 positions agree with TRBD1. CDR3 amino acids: CASSFRLGPGQDSYEQYF. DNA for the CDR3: TGTGCCAGCAGTTTCCGCCTTGGACCGGGACAGGACTCCTACGAGCAGTACTTC.